One and the same sample provided the 18 T cell receptor beta chains below, sequenced in a study of tumor and adjacent non-tumor tissue in lung cancer. A modified ARM-PCR protocol with three rounds of nested PCR amplified TCRbeta. One entry per CDR3 protein results from TCRdb running MiXCR on the multiplex PCR reads. The sample lists approximately 79,000 distinct CDR3 sequences, 61% occurring once. No cell sorting was done before RNA was extracted from the tissue. The sequenced material came from lung tumor tissue. Receptors were obtained from a man aged 65-85 years with non-small cell lung cancer.

On this clonotype: A read error may account for a junction end that differs from germline. The chain couples TRBV11-2 to TRBJ2-3; D is perhaps TRBD2 (6 bases). CDR3 size: 15 residues. Germline V gene sequence: CDR1 SGHAT, CDR2 FQNNGV. This chain's CDR3 is CAGRTKGRSIDTQYF. DNA of the CDR3: TGTGCCGGCAGGACTAAGGGTAGAAGCATAGATACGCAGTATTTT.

To note about this clonotype: A much more abundant neighbour one base away suggests this may be a read error. V gene TRBV30 combines with J gene TRBJ2-7; perhaps D is TRBD1 or TRBD2 (5 bases each). The CDR3 totals 14 residues. Germline V lookup: CDR1 GTSNPN, CDR2 SVGIG (reference sequence). The CDR3 nucleotides read TGTGCCCGGAGTGTAGGGGCCGACCGGGGTGAGCAGTACTTC. This encodes CARSVGADRGEQYF.

This clonotype was counted a few times. This sequence joins TRBV18 and TRBJ2-3; no clear D. V shed 0 bases and J shed 10 bases, with 11 bases lying between them. The CDR3 runs 13 residues. Germline assignment: CDR1 KGHSH and CDR2 LQKENI. DNA for the CDR3: TGTGCCAGCTCACCACCCTCAACTGATTCGCAGTATTTT. Its translation is CASSPPSTDSQYF.

Notes on this clonotype: This could be a read error, since a much larger clone is one nucleotide away. This chain's CDR3 is CASSPTGWSTGEPFF. CDR3 nucleotides: TGTGCCAGCAGTCCGACAGGGTGGAGCACCGGGGAGCCGTTTTTT. The gene calls are TRBV6-6 and TRBJ2-2; 7 positions match TRBD1. This CDR3 contains 15 residues. The germline V gene encodes CDR1 MNHNY and CDR2 SVGAGI (reference sequence).

This clonotype was counted at least ten times. This chain uses TRBV20-1 with TRBJ2-1; D might be TRBD2 (5 bases). The CDR3 runs to 14 residues. V was pared by 0 bases and J by 9 bases, with 15 bases between. CDR1 is DFQATT, CDR2 SNEGSKA, per germline (reference sequence). The CDR3 sequence: CSARENVNRGEQFF. The CDR3 DNA reads as TGCAGTGCTAGAGAGAACGTCAACCGGGGTGAGCAGTTCTTC.

This clonotype was found many times. The rearrangement links TRBV29-1 to TRBJ2-2; 7 bases are shared with TRBD1. CDR1 and CDR2 (germline): SQVTM, ANQGSEA. V was pared by 7 bases and J by 0 bases, with 5 bases of the junction left unmatched. The CDR3 is 14 amino acids. CDR3 sequence (DNA): TGCAGCGCCAGACAGGGAGCGAACACCGGGGAGCTGTTTTTT. This translates into CSARQGANTGELFF.

On this clonotype: One end of the junction does not line up with germline, which may come from a read error. The J gene is TRBJ2-4, the V gene TRBV11-3; D is possibly TRBD2 (6 bases). Germline CDR1 SGHNT, CDR2 YENEEA. The CDR3 sequence is 16 residues long. CDR3 sequence reads: CASSANGGSAKNIQYF. The CDR3 bases are TGTGCTAGCAGCGCGAACGGGGGTTCGGCCAAAAACATTCAGTACTTC.

The chain uses TRBV4-1 and TRBJ2-3; 9 nucleotides line up with TRBD2. After removal of 3 bases from V and 7 bases from J, the junction contained 14 bases not matched to a gene. The germline V gene encodes CDR1 MGHRA and CDR2 YSYEKL. The CDR3 sequence is 17 residues long. This chain's CDR3 is CASSHESARGGINTQYF. As DNA, the CDR3 is TGCGCCAGCAGCCATGAGAGTGCGCGGGGGGGCATCAATACGCAGTATTTT.

Turning to this clonotype: One end of the junction is discordant with germline, which a read error may explain. The rearrangement uses TRBV4-1 and TRBJ2-7, with TRBD1 as a possible D gene (6 bases). CDR1 is MGHRA and CDR2 is YSYEKL in the germline V gene. This CDR3 has 15 residues. This chain's CDR3 is CASSQTDSLSYEQYF. CDR3 DNA: TGCGCCAGCAGCCAGACGGACAGCTTGTCCTACGAGCAGTATTTC.

This clonotype was picked up one time. One end of the junction fails to match germline, which may point to a read error. The chain couples TRBV2 to TRBJ2-5; D gene uncertain. In germline, CDR1 is SNHLY, CDR2 FYNNEI. The CDR3 runs 13 residues. CDR3 in DNA: TGTGCCAGCAGTGTACAGACCCAAGAGACCCAATACTTC. This gives the protein CASSVQTQETQYF.

In the case of this clonotype: Relative to the germline gene, one junction end is altered; a read error may explain this. The chain couples TRBV18 to TRBJ2-7; D is undetermined. CDR3 length: 14 residues. Germline lookup yields CDR1 KGHSH and CDR2 LQKENI. The DNA for the CDR3 is TGTACCAGCTCAGCCCAGCTTAGCCCCTACGAGCAGTACTTC. Its translation: CTSSAQLSPYEQYF.

Worth noting for this clonotype: Its ends do not fully match the called genes, so a read error is possible. The J gene is TRBJ2-5, the V gene TRBV4-1, with D perhaps being TRBD1 or TRBD2 (5 bases each). CDR1 is MGHRA, CDR2 YSYEKL, per germline. The CDR3 sequence is 11 residues long. CDR3: CASSKGENQNF. DNA of the CDR3: TGCGCCAGCAGCAAAGGGGAGAACCAGAACTTC.

As to this clonotype: One end of the junction fails to match germline, which may point to a read error. The chain couples TRBV14 to TRBJ2-3; D ambiguous. CDR1 is SGHDN, CDR2 FVKESK, per germline. The CDR3 sequence is 11 residues long. CDR3 sequence (DNA): TGTGCCAGCTGTCTCACAGATACACAGTATTTT. Its translation is CASCLTDTQYF.

To note about this clonotype: A clone one base away is much larger, so this may be a read error. The gene calls are TRBV6-1 and TRBJ2-5, with TRBD1 as a possible D gene (6 bases). This CDR3 has 13 amino acids. Per the germline V gene, CDR1 is MNHNS and CDR2 is SASEGT. The CDR3 region is CASSVWGPETRYF. CDR3 in DNA: TGTGCCAGCAGTGTATGGGGGCCGGAGACCCGGTACTTC.

In this sample, this clonotype turned up a few times. This clone may be a read error of a much larger clone one base away. The genes are TRBV6-5 and TRBJ2-1, with 8 bases identical to TRBD2. This CDR3 has 17 amino acids. Looked up from germline, CDR1 is MNHEY and CDR2 is SVGAGI. CDR3 loop: CANSSPSRSGSDNEQFF. In DNA form, the CDR3 reads TGTGCCAACAGTTCTCCTAGTCGGAGCGGGAGCGACAATGAGCAGTTCTTC.

This clonotype has ten or more counts. The chain joins TRBV12-3 or TRBV12-4 to TRBJ2-7; 14 bases map to TRBD2. The CDR3 totals 14 residues. V trimming: 4 bases; J trimming: 6 bases; junction bases outside the gene matches: 2. The CDR3 bases are TGTGCCAGCAGTTGGGGACTAGCGGGAGTCGAGCAGTACTTC. The encoded protein is CASSWGLAGVEQYF.

Note on this clonotype: Given a much more abundant clone one base away, this may be a read error. The rearrangement uses TRBV5-5 and TRBJ1-1; D remains ambiguous. Germline lookup yields CDR1 SGHKS and CDR2 YYEKEE (reference sequence). This CDR3 region has 15 residues. V lost 0 bases, J lost 4 bases, and 13 bases lay in between. The CDR3 protein is CASSLDPEVGTEAFF. For the CDR3, the DNA is TGTGCCAGCAGCTTGGATCCGGAGGTAGGCACTGAAGCTTTCTTT. Looking up the rest from reference TRBV5-5 and TRBJ1-1 gives the full variable domain: DAGVTQSPTHLIKTRGQQVTLRCSPISGHKSVSWYQQVLGQGPQFIFQYYEKEERGRGNFPDRFSARQFPNYSSELNVNALLLGDSALYLCASSLDPEVGTEAFFGQGTRLTVV.

As regards this clonotype: The CDR3 does not close with the conserved phenylalanine or tryptophan, likely indicating a read error. CDR3 residues: CANFQGVGNEQFS. DNA for the CDR3: TGCGCCAACTTTCAGGGGGTTGGGAATGAGCAGTTCTCC. This chain uses TRBV10-2 with TRBJ2-1; 7 positions match TRBD1. J lost 7 bases, V lost 10 bases, and 10 bases had no gene match. The length of the CDR3 is 13 residues. The germline CDR1 and CDR2 sequences are WSHSY and SAAADI.